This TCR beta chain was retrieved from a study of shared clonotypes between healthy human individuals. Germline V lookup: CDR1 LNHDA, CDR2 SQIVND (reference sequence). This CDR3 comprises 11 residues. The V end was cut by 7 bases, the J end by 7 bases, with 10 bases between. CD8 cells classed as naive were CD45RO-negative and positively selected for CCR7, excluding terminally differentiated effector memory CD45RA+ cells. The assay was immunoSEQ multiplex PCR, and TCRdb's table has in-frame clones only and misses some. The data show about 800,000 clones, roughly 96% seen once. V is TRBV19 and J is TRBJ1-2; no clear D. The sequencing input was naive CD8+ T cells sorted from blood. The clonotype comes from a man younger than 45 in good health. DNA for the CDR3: TGTGCCAGTACTGACCCAGTTGGCTACACCTTC. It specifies CASTDPVGYTF.